This T cell receptor gamma chain is drawn from a study of human gamma delta and Vdelta1 T cells. Overall study findings and caveats: Reportedly, Delta One T cells were polyclonal and broadly targeted acute myeloid leukemia.

The V gene end was trimmed by 3 bases and the J gene end by 5 bases; junction bases not matched to a gene: 1. This CDR3 contains 11 residues. Germline V gene lookup returns CDR1 EGSTGY and CDR2 YDSYTSSV. This clone is medium-sized by share. Its target is unknown. TCRdb reprocessed the PCR reads through CATT. Seen here are about 3,900 gamma-chain clones, over 15% observed once, and the top ten hold 5.5% to 7.5%. Sequencing used Vdelta1 gamma-delta T cells from blood grown in culture (DOT cells). The genes are TRGV4 and TRGJ1 or TRGJ2. The clonotype was recovered from a human donor in good health. The CDR3 sequence is CATWDNYKKLF. The CDR3 DNA is TGTGCCACCTGGGATAATTATAAGAAACTCTTT.